This TCR beta chain was observed in a study of cytomegalovirus exposure and HLA in healthy donors. The PCR contained 60 Vbeta and 13 Jbeta primers. Sequenced by immunoSEQ multiplex PCR; TCRdb stores in-frame clones only, minus some. Of roughly 240,000 clones listed, about three quarters are singletons. This clone was recorded a few times. Its specificity is unknown. Study outcomes and limitations: The classifier reportedly diagnosed cytomegalovirus status with high sensitivity and specificity.

Germline V gene lookup returns CDR1 MGHDK and CDR2 SYGVNS. This CDR3 is built from 12 residues. The origin of this receptor is a boy aged 5-17 years in good health and CMV-seronegative. This chain joins TRBV25-1 and TRBJ2-5; TRBD1 is a possible D gene (6 bases). The DNA end is more similar to TRBJ2-7, so the J call may be wrong. Sequenced: PBMCs. CDR3 region: CASTTGIYEQYF. Written as DNA, the CDR3 is TGTGCCAGCACAACAGGGATTTACGAGCAGTACTTC.